Listed here is a single T cell receptor beta chain. Its specificity is unknown. This CDR3 is also generated by other DNA sequences in the sample. Clones were read by immunoSEQ multiplex PCR, and TCRdb kept only the in-frame ones, dropping some. The sample includes some 2.1 million clones, about 95% of them seen just once. The germline V gene encodes CDR1 MNHEY and CDR2 SVGAGI. The CDR3 extends over 12 amino acids. V lost 5 bases to trimming and J lost 3 bases; unmatched junction nucleotides: 0. In the naive CD8 group, cells lacked CD45RO and were positively selected for CCR7, so terminally differentiated effector memory CD45RA+ cells were left out. This entry belongs to a study of shared clonotypes between healthy human individuals. Study conclusions and caveats: The sole specimen, blood, was sampled, and tissue repertoires likely differ.

This receptor was obtained from a man between 18 and 29 years old in good health. Sequencing was performed on naive CD8+ T cells sorted from blood. The chain is built from TRBV6-5 and TRBJ2-7; 8 bases align to TRBD2. CDR3 coding DNA: TGTGCCAGCAGTACTAGCGGCTACGAGCAGTACTTC. As protein: CASSTSGYEQYF.